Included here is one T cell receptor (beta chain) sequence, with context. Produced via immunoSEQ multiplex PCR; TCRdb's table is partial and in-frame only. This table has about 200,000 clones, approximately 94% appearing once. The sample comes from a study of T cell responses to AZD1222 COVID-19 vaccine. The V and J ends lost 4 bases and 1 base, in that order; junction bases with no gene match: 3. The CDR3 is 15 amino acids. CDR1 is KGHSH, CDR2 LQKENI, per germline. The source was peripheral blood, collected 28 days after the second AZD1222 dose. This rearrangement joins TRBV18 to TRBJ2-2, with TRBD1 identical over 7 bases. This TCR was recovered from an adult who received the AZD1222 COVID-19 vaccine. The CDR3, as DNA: TGTGCCAGCTCACGGACAGGACTGAACACCGGGGAGCTGTTTTTT. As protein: CASSRTGLNTGELFF.